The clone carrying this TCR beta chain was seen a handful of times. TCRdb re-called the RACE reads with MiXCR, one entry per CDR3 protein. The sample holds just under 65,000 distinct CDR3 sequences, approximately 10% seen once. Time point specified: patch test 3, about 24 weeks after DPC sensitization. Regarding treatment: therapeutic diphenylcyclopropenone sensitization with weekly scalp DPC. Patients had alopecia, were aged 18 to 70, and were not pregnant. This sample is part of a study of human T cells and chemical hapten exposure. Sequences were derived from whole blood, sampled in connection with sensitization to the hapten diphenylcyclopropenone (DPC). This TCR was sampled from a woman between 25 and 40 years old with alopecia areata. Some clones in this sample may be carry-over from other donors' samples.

CDR3 amino acids: CASSWTGNSPLHF. The CDR3 DNA is TGTGCCAGCAGCTGGACAGGCAATTCACCCCTCCACTTT. The chain carries TRBV12-3 or TRBV12-4 and TRBJ1-6; TRBD1 aligns across 7 bases. J gave up 7 bases and V 6 bases, and 3 bases lay outside the gene matches. CDR3 length: 13 amino acids.